The entry below gives a single TCR beta chain sequence along with its context. This clonotype was detected only a few times. The target of this receptor is not known. A much larger clone lies one base from this, so it may be a read error. The data are from a study of regulatory T cells in long-lasting Graves disease (dated by TCRdb to 2020 to 2022). General notes on the study: Patients with newly diagnosed Graves' disease had been on antithyroid drugs for under 3 months. The study was registered as a clinical trial and conducted in China. Persistent Graves' disease patients were compared with newly diagnosed Graves' disease patients by peripheral blood TCR sequencing and RNA sequencing. A total of roughly 35 samples were covered by TCR sequencing, comprising some 13 persistent and some 20 newly diagnosed Graves' disease patients. What the work shows at the level of the full study, not this receptor alone: Compared with newly diagnosed patients, patients with persistent Graves' disease had lower TCR Shannon entropy and fewer highly expanded clones, which suggests clonal expansion. Only peripheral blood was studied, because thyroid tissue, the primary lesion, was inaccessible. Sequencing and analysis were limited to the TCR beta chain. The small sample size was acknowledged by the authors as a limitation that may reduce accuracy. Persistent disease showed preferential use of TRBV28, TRBJ1-2 and TRBJ2-5, whereas newly diagnosed disease favored TRBV20-1 and TRBJ2-1. Persistent patients shared more public clonotypes among themselves (2,741) than newly diagnosed patients did (nearly 1,000).

Libraries were made using multiplex PCR. These reads were obtained on an Illumina HiSeq 4000. CDR3 regions were amplified by Arm-PCR with iRepertoire HTBI primers to construct TCR beta libraries. Before sequencing, the PCR products went through gel purification. Per the authors' processing: Gene usage analysis of CDR3 amino acid clonotypes used the roughly 62 TRBV and 14 TRBJ segments found across samples. COPE and FqMerger were used to merge filtered high-quality paired reads into contigs. BLAST was used to align contigs to IMGT TRBV, TRBD and TRBJ reference genes, and CDR3 was defined according to IMGT. Clonotypes above 0.1% frequency were classified as highly expanded clones. Shannon entropy served as the measure of repertoire diversity, while the Gini coefficient captured V-J evenness. A clonotype found in more than one individual was treated as public. TCRdb reprocessing: public reads trimmed at Q25 with fastp, clones called with MiXCR, in-frame beta chains kept. Every entry covers one CDR3 protein and lists the most common genes and DNA from its rows. The V and J calls, along with clone size, are taken from TCRdb and not from the paper's own processing. This sample has hundreds of thousands of distinct CDR3 sequences in its table, and approximately 16% of those were observed once. The leading ten clones occupy approximately 7.8% of the sample.

The CDR3 has 15 amino acids, counting the end cysteine and phenylalanine. The kept DNA is CDR3 alone, 45 bases in frame from the first base. The germline V gene yields SNHLY for CDR1 and FYNNEI for CDR2. This specimen's time point label, per the study, means: newly diagnosed GD, antithyroid drugs for less than 3 months. For both TCR sequencing and RNA sequencing, RNA was extracted from PBMCs using TRIzol. The diagnosis of Graves' disease was made according to American Thyroid Association guidelines. The patients came from an endocrinology department in Xi'an, China. From each patient, about 9 milliliters of peripheral blood was collected into an EDTA anticoagulant tube. Ficoll Paque Plus density gradient separation was used to isolate PBMCs, and no additional T cell sorting was done. An Agilent 2100 Bioanalyzer and agarose gel were used to assess RNA quality, and a NanoDrop 2000 was used to measure RNA concentration.

These same records also appear under a second study, on T cells in Graves' hyperthyroidism and ophthalmopathy. The second investigation adds: Stable Graves' hyperthyroidism was defined as no progression to ophthalmopathy during 18 months of follow-up. The hyperthyroidism patients were between 18 and 65 years old and newly diagnosed, with a disease duration of less than 2 months. Exclusion was applied to patients with uncontrolled infections, other autoimmune diseases, pregnancy or lactation. Diagnoses relied on clinical symptoms, serum thyroxine and TRAb, thyroid ultrasound and orbital computed tomography. The TCR CDR3 was subjected to a first round of RT-PCR using the HTBI primer set and the Qiagen OneStep RT-PCR kit. Blood samples also contained most of the expanded thyroid clonotypes (frequency above 0.001), which suggests that blood repertoires may reflect thyroid immune responses. In cross-validation, a model built on a 13 V-J signature told ophthalmopathy apart from stable hyperthyroidism with approximately 90% sensitivity and roughly 81% specificity, and in testing the same model reached 80%/75%. In validation, progression to ophthalmopathy was predicted by the model with nearly 71% sensitivity and nearly 75% specificity, a median of 6.5 months before onset. To identify TCR V-J signatures that set the groups apart, the researchers used a discovery cohort of about a hundred patients, made up of under 45 with Graves' ophthalmopathy and around 58 with stable Graves' hyperthyroidism. An independent validation cohort of around 20 hyperthyroidism patients and some 15 patients who later progressed to ophthalmopathy tested prospective prediction of ophthalmopathy. The 95 to 100 discovery patients were randomly divided into training and test sets at a 7:3 ratio. The study also compared thyroid tissue and blood T-cell repertoires from several Graves' hyperthyroidism patients. After sampling, hyperthyroidism patients received methimazole starting at 30 mg daily, and ophthalmopathy patients received high-dose intravenous methylprednisolone. Libraries were constructed in a second round of multiplex PCR, after which size selection and purification were performed. The libraries were sequenced on an Illumina HiSeq2000 using paired-end 100 bp reads. Raw data were processed with SOAPnuke, discarding reads with adapters, uncalled bases, mean Phred below 15, or no exact constant-primer or identifier match. High-quality paired reads were merged with COPE v1.2.5, and unique nucleotide sequences were defined as clonotypes. Clonotypes were aligned to IMGT TRBV, TRBD and TRBJ reference segments using MiTCR v1.1. Analysis was restricted to V-J combinations with a frequency above 0.0001, which covered roughly 99% of repertoires. A TCS score was defined as the ratio between F50 (clonal expansion) and ExV (chaos), using BLOSUM62-based TCRdist between CDR3 peptides within each V-J. Welch's t-statistics and random forest reduced roughly 530 V-J features to under 15, which were used in a naive Bayes classifier (R e1071). No statistical method was used to fix the sample size in advance, and group allocation was not hidden from the investigators. According to the paper, TCR Vbeta CDR3 sequencing was carried out on 135 peripheral blood samples, which came from under 50 ophthalmopathy, fewer than 80 hyperthyroidism and roughly 17 progressor patients.

The sequencing here drew on peripheral blood mononuclear cells (PBMCs), taken at new diagnosis, from a patient treated with antithyroid drugs. The sequence came from a woman in her thirties or forties with Graves disease. Donor details come from another sample of the same person, matched by shared clones. The sequence links TRBV2 to TRBJ2-2, with TRBD1 identical over 8 junction bases. The CDR3 has the sequence CASSDTGGSTGELVF. At the DNA level, the sequence is TGTGCCAGCAGTGATACAGGGGGTTCCACCGGGGAGCTGGTTTTT.